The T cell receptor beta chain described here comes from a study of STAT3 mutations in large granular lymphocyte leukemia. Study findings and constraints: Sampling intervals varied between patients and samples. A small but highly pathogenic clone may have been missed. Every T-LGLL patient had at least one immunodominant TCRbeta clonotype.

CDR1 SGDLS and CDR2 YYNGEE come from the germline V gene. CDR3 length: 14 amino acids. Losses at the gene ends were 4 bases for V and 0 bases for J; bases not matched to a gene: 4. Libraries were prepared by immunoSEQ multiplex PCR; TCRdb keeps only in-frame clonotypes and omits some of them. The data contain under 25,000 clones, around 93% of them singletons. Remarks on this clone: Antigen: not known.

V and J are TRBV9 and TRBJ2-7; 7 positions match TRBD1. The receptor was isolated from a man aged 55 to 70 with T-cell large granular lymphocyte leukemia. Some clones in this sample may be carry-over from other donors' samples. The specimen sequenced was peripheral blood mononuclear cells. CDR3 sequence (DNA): TGTGCCAGCAGCAACCGACAGGGCTCCTACGAGCAGTACTTC. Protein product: CASSNRQGSYEQYF.